Each of the 10 T cell receptor beta chains below was sequenced from the same sample in a study of vaccination effects on CD4 cells after COVID-19. Peptide-pool stimulation followed by sequencing identified expanded antigen-specific CD4+ clonotypes in the ViraFEST assay. Culture proceeded for approximately 10 days, and CD4+ T cells were then isolated. For these TCRs, the target antigens are not known. TCRdb's copy holds only in-frame clones and misses some; the assay was immunoSEQ multiplex PCR. This repertoire shows 60,000 to 70,000 clones, roughly 81% found once; its top ten account for about 2.4%. The sample consisted of CD4+ T cells from PBMCs cultured with HCoV-229E spike peptides, taken before COVID-19 vaccination. These TCRs come from a human donor who received a COVID-19 vaccine.

This sequence joins TRBV6-1 and TRBJ1-3; the match to TRBD1 covers 9 bases. V trimming: 4 bases; J trimming: 5 bases; junction bases outside the gene matches: 9. The CDR3 covers 16 residues. CDR1 is MNHNS, CDR2 SASEGT, per germline. The CDR3 is CASSGYRDRDRNTIYF. The CDR3 nucleotides are TGTGCCAGCAGTGGGTACCGGGACAGGGACAGAAACACCATATATTTT.

This chain connects TRBV11-1 to TRBJ1-4; D unresolved. Trimming took 5 bases from V and 0 from J, leaving 13 bases between them. This CDR3 has 16 residues. Germline V gene lookup returns CDR1 SGHAT and CDR2 FQDESV (reference sequence). CDR3 amino acids: CASSTRGSTTNEKLFF. In DNA form, the CDR3 reads TGTGCCAGCAGCACCCGGGGAAGCACAACTAATGAAAAACTGTTTTTT.

The V gene is TRBV28, the J gene TRBJ2-1; 10 positions agree with TRBD2. Germline CDR1 MDHEN, CDR2 SYDVKM. J was trimmed by 10 bases and V by 5 bases; bases with no gene match: 8. The CDR3 spans 14 residues. CDR3: CASSSGGAMGEQFF. Written as DNA, the CDR3 is TGTGCCAGCAGTAGCGGGGGGGCTATGGGCGAGCAGTTCTTC.

The chain uses TRBV29-1 and TRBJ1-2; D is uncertain. In germline, CDR1 is SQVTM, CDR2 ANQGSEA. The V gene lost 3 bases and the J gene lost 3 bases, with 5 bases spanning the gap. The CDR3 extends over 11 amino acids. The CDR3 reads CSVEADYGYTF. CDR3 nucleotide sequence: TGCAGCGTTGAGGCAGACTATGGCTACACCTTC.

The chain combines TRBV5-8 with TRBJ2-1; 7 bases align to TRBD2. The length of the CDR3 is 16 residues. CDR1 SGHTS and CDR2 YDEGEE come from the germline V gene. V shed 7 bases, J shed 0 bases, and the junction held 10 bases outside the gene matches. CDR3 residues: CASPTSPISSYNEQFF. The CDR3 nucleotides are TGTGCCAGCCCGACTAGCCCAATTAGCTCCTACAATGAGCAGTTCTTC. The full variable domain, in which reference TRBV5-8 and TRBJ2-1 provide the parts outside the CDR3, is EAGVTQSPTHLIKTRGQQATLRCSPISGHTSVYWYQQALGLGLQFLLWYDEGEERNRGNFPPRFSGRQFPNYSSELNVNALELEDSALYLCASPTSPISSYNEQFFGPGTRLTVL.

The chain is built from TRBV7-2 and TRBJ2-3; D gene uncertain. The CDR3 has 13 residues. The V gene lost 3 bases and the J gene lost 0 bases, with 4 bases spanning the gap. The germline CDR1 and CDR2 sequences are SGHTA and FQGNSA. The chain's CDR3 is CASSFPSTDTQYF. The DNA of the CDR3 is TGTGCCAGCAGCTTTCCAAGCACAGATACGCAGTATTTT.

The chain is built from TRBV11-2 and TRBJ2-7, with D unresolved. V was cut by 3 bases and J by 3 bases, with 3 bases left in between. Per the germline V gene, CDR1 is SGHAT and CDR2 is FQNNGV. The CDR3 is 11 residues long. CDR3 coding DNA: TGTGCCAGCAGCTTCTTCTACGAGCAGTACGTC. The encoded protein is CASSFFYEQYV.

This chain joins TRBV5-1 and TRBJ2-1, with D maybe TRBD1 (6 bases). This CDR3 has 17 residues. The V end was cut by 4 bases, the J end by 1 base, with 18 bases between. Germline CDR1 and CDR2: SGHRS and YFSETQ. The CDR3 is CASSPRARGESYNEQFF. The CDR3 DNA reads as TGCGCCAGCAGCCCGAGGGCCAGGGGTGAATCCTACAATGAGCAGTTCTTC.

This clone came up a few times. The chain employs TRBV5-6 and TRBJ1-2; D is unresolved. This CDR3 has 11 amino acids. Germline CDR1 and CDR2: SGHDT and YYEEEE. V was cut by 0 bases and J by 8 bases, with 5 bases left in between. The CDR3 region is CASSLDQGYTF. The CDR3, as DNA: TGTGCCAGCAGCTTGGACCAAGGCTACACCTTC.

The chain combines TRBV9 with TRBJ2-3; no reliable D call. Germline V gene lookup returns CDR1 SGDLS and CDR2 YYNGEE. V shed 4 bases and J shed 0 bases, with 12 bases lying between them. This CDR3 comprises 15 residues. The CDR3: CASSYDVASTDTQYF. For the CDR3, the DNA is TGTGCCAGCAGCTATGACGTAGCTAGCACAGATACGCAGTATTTT.